This T cell receptor beta chain was sequenced in a study of cytomegalovirus exposure and HLA in healthy donors. Vbeta (60) and Jbeta (13) primers were used in the PCR. Libraries were prepared by immunoSEQ multiplex PCR; TCRdb keeps only in-frame clonotypes and omits some of them. The table records about 120,000 clones, about 80% of them present only once. J lost 0 bases, V lost 7 bases, and 9 bases had no gene match. CDR3 length: 16 residues. Germline V CDR1 and CDR2: PRHDT, FYEKMQ (reference sequence). This clone appeared once. Its specificity is unknown. General study results and limits: While the bulk of TCR sequences proved rare, some public TCRs turned up in many donors. Reports state that TCR beta sequences accurately predicted most subjects' HLA-A and HLA-B alleles. Some TCR beta chains (more than 150 of them) were listed as cytomegalovirus-associated.

Sequenced sample: PBMCs. This chain joins TRBV13 and TRBJ2-1; 7 positions agree with TRBD2. This clonotype was obtained from a woman in her forties in good health and CMV-seropositive. This CDR3 reads CASNSKRGPSYNEQFF. CDR3 coding DNA: TGTGCCAGCAACTCGAAGCGGGGCCCCTCCTACAATGAGCAGTTCTTC. The whole variable domain, remainder taken from reference TRBV13 and TRBJ2-1, is AAGVIQSPRHLIKEKRETATLKCYPIPRHDTVYWYQQGPGQDPQFLISFYEKMQSDKGSIPDRFSAQQFSDYHSELNMSSLELGDSALYFCASNSKRGPSYNEQFFGPGTRLTVL.